Sequencing of this TCR beta chain was carried out in a study of identical twins. Study-wide findings and caveats: It was cross-sectional statistical analysis, not following the same donors, that the conclusions relied on.

Trimming shortened V by 2 bases and J by 0 bases, and 7 bases separated the two germline ends. CDR1 and CDR2 from the germline V gene are MNHEY and SMNVEV (reference sequence). The CDR3 is 15 residues long. This clonotype was detected many times. Antigen specificity is unknown. A single record per CDR3 protein comes from TCRdb applying MiXCR to the 5' RACE reads. Of about 570,000 distinct CDR3 sequences in the sample, around a tenth were seen once. All donors comprised healthy Caucasians. This sample also appeared in a second study, on yellow fever vaccine responses in identical twins.

Input material: PBMCs. V gene TRBV27 combines with J gene TRBJ2-2, with D possibly TRBD2 on 5 matching bases. The TCR sequence derives from a woman aged 18-35 years in good health. CDR3 protein: CASSLEGPNTGELFF. The CDR3 DNA follows: TGTGCCAGCAGTTTAGAGGGCCCGAACACCGGGGAGCTGTTTTTT.